Presented here are 9 T cell receptor beta chains from one specimen sequenced in a study of blood T cell repertoires in COVID-19. Method: immunoSEQ multiplex PCR; TCRdb's copy keeps in-frame clones and lacks some. The table shows roughly 250,000 clones, with around 89% occurring only once. Sequencing input: PBMCs or T cells enriched from blood (not recorded which). The receptors shown here come from a woman aged 18 to 35 who had recovered from COVID-19.

The chain joins TRBV19 to TRBJ2-3, with 10 positions matching TRBD1. Germline CDR1 reads LNHDA; CDR2 reads SQIVND (reference sequence). The ends lost 5 bases at V and 4 bases at J; junction bases unmatched: 6. The CDR3 consists of 15 residues. The CDR3: CASSALGQGADTQYF. CDR3 in DNA: TGTGCCAGTAGTGCCCTCGGACAGGGGGCAGATACGCAGTATTTT. Looking up the rest from reference TRBV19 and TRBJ2-3 gives the full variable domain: DGGITQSPKYLFRKEGQNVTLSCEQNLNHDAMYWYRQDPGQGLRLIYYSQIVNDFQKGDIAEGYSVSREKKESFPLTVTSAQKNPTAFYLCASSALGQGADTQYFGPGTRLTVL.

The chain has TRBV6-5 and TRBJ1-5; TRBD1 might be the D (5 bases). Germline CDR1 MNHEY, CDR2 SVGAGI. V gave up 10 bases and J gave up 0 bases, with 13 bases separating them. The CDR3 totals 14 residues. The chain's CDR3 is CATNSGPSNQPQHF. As DNA, the CDR3 is TGTGCCACCAATTCAGGGCCTAGCAATCAGCCCCAGCATTTT.

The V gene is TRBV15, the J gene TRBJ1-5; D not resolved. Trimming pared 5 bases from V and 2 bases from J, leaving 7 bases between. Germline lookup yields CDR1 LNHNV and CDR2 YYDKDF (reference sequence). The CDR3 contains 13 residues. CDR3 in DNA: TGTGCCACCAGCGTAACAGGCAATCAGCCCCAGCATTTT. As protein: CATSVTGNQPQHF.

The chain uses TRBV19 and TRBJ2-2, with 13 bases that match TRBD2. CDR1 is LNHDA and CDR2 is SQIVND in the germline V gene (reference sequence). V lost 7 bases and J lost 1; bases outside the gene matches: 3. The CDR3 is 16 residues long. The CDR3 sequence is CASKRLAGGNTGELFF. CDR3 bases: TGTGCCAGTAAAAGACTAGCGGGGGGGAACACCGGGGAGCTGTTTTTT.

Here the CDR3 reads CASSSGRGDTQYF. CDR3 sequence (DNA): TGTGCCAGCAGTTCTGGACGGGGAGATACGCAGTATTTT. The chain links TRBV12-3 or TRBV12-4 to TRBJ2-3, with TRBD2 as a possible D gene (5 bases). The V end lost 4 bases, the J end lost 5 bases, and 10 bases lay between the germline ends. The CDR3 loop spans 13 amino acids.

This clone was picked up one time. The chain employs TRBV30 and TRBJ2-1; tentatively, D is TRBD2 (6 bases). CDR1 and CDR2 from the germline V gene are GTSNPN and SVGIG (reference sequence). This CDR3 has 11 amino acids. The V and J ends lost 0 bases and 10 bases respectively, with 7 bases between them. The CDR3 here is CAWSVGGEQFF. In DNA, the CDR3 is TGTGCCTGGAGTGTAGGAGGGGAGCAGTTCTTC.

The rearrangement joins TRBV30 to TRBJ1-1, with 7 bases identical to TRBD1. The V and J ends lost 3 bases and 2 bases, in that order; junction bases with no gene match: 3. The CDR3 extends over 13 amino acids. The V gene's germline CDR1 is GTSNPN and CDR2 SVGIG (reference sequence). The CDR3 sequence is CAWRTGYNTEAFF. In DNA, the CDR3 is TGTGCCTGGAGGACAGGGTATAACACTGAAGCTTTCTTT.

The genes are TRBV28 and TRBJ2-3, with 10 bases matching TRBD1. The J segment lost 4 bases and the V segment lost 4 bases, leaving 8 bases of the junction unmatched. The germline CDR1 and CDR2 sequences are MDHEN and SYDVKM. The CDR3 loop spans 16 amino acids. CDR3 sequence: CASSSGWGTGADTQYF. The CDR3 DNA follows: TGTGCCAGCAGTTCGGGGTGGGGGACAGGGGCAGATACGCAGTATTTT.

This clone was seen only once. The chain carries TRBV5-6 and TRBJ1-3; D unclear. Germline-derived CDR1 and CDR2 are SGHDT and YYEEEE. The CDR3 is made up of 14 amino acids. V was shortened by 2 bases and J by 0 bases, with 6 bases between the two germline ends. The CDR3 is CASSLLDSGNTIYF. The CDR3, as DNA: TGTGCCAGCAGCTTACTTGACTCTGGAAACACCATATATTTT.